The rows below give T cell receptor beta chains drawn from one sample of a study of blood T cell repertoires in COVID-19. Clones were sequenced by immunoSEQ multiplex PCR, and TCRdb holds only the in-frame ones, with some missing. The sample includes around 140,000 clones, about four fifths of them seen just once. The sequencing sample was made of peripheral blood. The receptor set was obtained from a human donor with acute or convalescent COVID-19. The donor label of this sample is uncertain. Both conserved end residues are part of each CDR3. Each record gives: clone size, V gene, D gene, J gene, CDR3 DNA, CDR3 protein. D genes are given only for firm matches. Clone sizes are given selectively: once, few, many, or a class where the clone is expanded.

abundance: NA; v_gene: TRBV3-1/TRBV3-2; d_gene: TRBD1; j_gene: TRBJ1-4; CDR3nt: TGTGCCAGCAGCCAAGGGACAGGGTCTAATGAAAAACTGTTTTTT; CDR3aa: CASSQGTGSNEKLFF
abundance: NA; v_gene: TRBV19; d_gene: NA; j_gene: TRBJ1-2; CDR3nt: TGTGCCAGTAGTATTGGTCCTTCGGACATCTATGGCTACACCTTC; CDR3aa: CASSIGPSDIYGYTF
abundance: NA; v_gene: TRBV7-2; d_gene: TRBD2; j_gene: TRBJ2-7; CDR3nt: TGTGCCAGCAGCTTTGCCGGGGGGAGCACCACCTACGAGCAGTACTTC; CDR3aa: CASSFAGGSTTYEQYF
abundance: NA; v_gene: TRBV19; d_gene: NA; j_gene: TRBJ1-3; CDR3nt: TGTGCCAGTAGTATGGGGAGTTACTCTGGAAACACCATATATTTT; CDR3aa: CASSMGSYSGNTIYF
abundance: NA; v_gene: TRBV18; d_gene: NA; j_gene: TRBJ2-3; CDR3nt: TGTGCCAGCTCACCCCCTAGTGTTGGCACAGATACGCAGTATTTT; CDR3aa: CASSPPSVGTDTQYF
abundance: NA; v_gene: TRBV5-1; d_gene: NA; j_gene: TRBJ1-2; CDR3nt: TGCGCCAGCAGCTTCCCCGACAGCTACTATGGCTACACCTTC; CDR3aa: CASSFPDSYYGYTF
abundance: few; v_gene: TRBV18; d_gene: NA; j_gene: TRBJ1-2; CDR3nt: TGTGCCAGCTCAACTCCCGTCACAGGGACCGTTAACTATGGCTACACCTTC; CDR3aa: CASSTPVTGTVNYGYTF
abundance: NA; v_gene: TRBV12-3/TRBV12-4; d_gene: TRBD1; j_gene: TRBJ1-2; CDR3nt: TGTGCCAGCAGTGCGACAGGGGAGGGGGGCTACACCTTC; CDR3aa: CASSATGEGGYTF
abundance: NA; v_gene: TRBV30; d_gene: NA; j_gene: TRBJ1-5; CDR3nt: TGTGCCTGGAGTACGGGGGTAGGTCAGCCCCAGCATTTT; CDR3aa: CAWSTGVGQPQHF
abundance: NA; v_gene: TRBV11-2; d_gene: TRBD2; j_gene: TRBJ2-3; CDR3nt: TGTGCCAGCTCAGATCCGAAAAAGAGGAGCGGGGGAGATACGCAGTATTTT; CDR3aa: CASSDPKKRSGGDTQYF
abundance: NA; v_gene: TRBV7-2; d_gene: NA; j_gene: TRBJ1-4; CDR3nt: TGTGCCAGCAGCTTGAATCTACAGGAAAAACTGTTTTTT; CDR3aa: CASSLNLQEKLFF
abundance: NA; v_gene: TRBV2; d_gene: TRBD1; j_gene: TRBJ1-5; CDR3nt: TGTGCCAGCAGGAGAGGGACAGGGACGAATCAGCCCCAGCATTTT; CDR3aa: CASRRGTGTNQPQHF
abundance: NA; v_gene: TRBV11-1; d_gene: NA; j_gene: TRBJ1-2; CDR3nt: TGTGCCAGCAGCTCGATAGACTTCGCACGGTTAGCAGGCTACACCTTC; CDR3aa: CASSSIDFARLAGYTF
abundance: NA; v_gene: TRBV18; d_gene: TRBD1; j_gene: TRBJ1-2; CDR3nt: TGTGCCAGCTCACCCGGACAGGGGGCTGACTATGGCTACACCTTC; CDR3aa: CASSPGQGADYGYTF
abundance: NA; v_gene: TRBV6-5; d_gene: TRBD1; j_gene: TRBJ1-4; CDR3nt: TGTGCCAGCAGTTCAGGGACAGTAATTAATGAAAAACTGTTTTTT; CDR3aa: CASSSGTVINEKLFF
abundance: once; v_gene: TRBV5-1; d_gene: TRBD1; j_gene: TRBJ1-1; CDR3nt: TGCGCCAGCAGCTTATCGGGACAGCTCATGAACACTGAAGCTTTCTTT; CDR3aa: CASSLSGQLMNTEAFF
abundance: NA; v_gene: TRBV12-3/TRBV12-4; d_gene: NA; j_gene: TRBJ1-1; CDR3nt: TGTGCCAGCAGTTTGGCTTCGAACACTGAAGCTTTCTTT; CDR3aa: CASSLASNTEAFF
abundance: NA; v_gene: TRBV14; d_gene: NA; j_gene: TRBJ1-6; CDR3nt: TGTGCCAGCAGCTCAAGCGCGTTTGCCCTCCACTTT; CDR3aa: CASSSSAFALHF
abundance: NA; v_gene: TRBV7-2; d_gene: TRBD1; j_gene: TRBJ1-2; CDR3nt: TGTGCCAGCAGCTTAGTGCGGACAGGGGATGGTGGCTACACCTTC; CDR3aa: CASSLVRTGDGGYTF
abundance: NA; v_gene: TRBV5-1; d_gene: TRBD1; j_gene: TRBJ1-2; CDR3nt: TGCGCCAGCAGCCAGACGGGACAGGGGGACTATGGCTACACCTTC; CDR3aa: CASSQTGQGDYGYTF
abundance: once; v_gene: TRBV7-7; d_gene: NA; j_gene: TRBJ2-3; CDR3nt: TGTGCCAGCAGCTTAGGAGGGGGCGGGGGCACAGATACGCAGTATTTT; CDR3aa: CASSLGGGGGTDTQYF
abundance: NA; v_gene: TRBV11-2; d_gene: NA; j_gene: TRBJ1-1; CDR3nt: TGTGCCAGCAGCTTAGAACCAGGGATGAACACTGAAGCTTTCTTT; CDR3aa: CASSLEPGMNTEAFF
abundance: few; v_gene: TRBV6-5; d_gene: NA; j_gene: TRBJ1-2; CDR3nt: TGTGCCAGCAGGCCCGGACAGATCTCTAACTATGGCTACACCTTC; CDR3aa: CASRPGQISNYGYTF
abundance: NA; v_gene: TRBV10-3; d_gene: NA; j_gene: TRBJ1-2; CDR3nt: TGTGCCATCAGTGAGGACTCGACGGGCTATGGCTACACCTTC; CDR3aa: CAISEDSTGYGYTF
abundance: once; v_gene: TRBV3-1/TRBV3-2; d_gene: TRBD2; j_gene: TRBJ2-5; CDR3nt: TGTGCCAGCAGCCAAGAGTGGCTAGCGGGGGGGCTTGAAGAGACCCAGTACTTC; CDR3aa: CASSQEWLAGGLEETQYF
abundance: NA; v_gene: TRBV2; d_gene: NA; j_gene: TRBJ2-5; CDR3nt: TGTGCCAGCAGCCGGGACTCCGAAGAGACCCAGTACTTC; CDR3aa: CASSRDSEETQYF
abundance: few; v_gene: TRBV9; d_gene: TRBD1; j_gene: TRBJ1-1; CDR3nt: TGTGCCAGCAGCGCATCAGGGGGAAGCACTGAAGCTTTCTTT; CDR3aa: CASSASGGSTEAFF
abundance: NA; v_gene: TRBV4-1; d_gene: NA; j_gene: TRBJ1-3; CDR3nt: TGCGCCAGCAGCCAATCAGGGATACGAGACACCATATATTTT; CDR3aa: CASSQSGIRDTIYF
abundance: NA; v_gene: TRBV5-1; d_gene: TRBD2; j_gene: TRBJ2-5; CDR3nt: TGCGCCAGCAGCCTCAGCGGGGAGCCGGAGACCCAGTACTTC; CDR3aa: CASSLSGEPETQYF
abundance: few; v_gene: TRBV30; d_gene: NA; j_gene: TRBJ1-5; CDR3nt: TGTGCCTGGAGCCCAGACAGGAGATCAGATCAGCCCCAGCATTTT; CDR3aa: CAWSPDRRSDQPQHF
abundance: NA; v_gene: TRBV7-2; d_gene: NA; j_gene: TRBJ2-5; CDR3nt: TGTGCCAGCAGCCGTAGCGGCAGGGAAGAGACCCAGTACTTC; CDR3aa: CASSRSGREETQYF
abundance: NA; v_gene: TRBV29-1; d_gene: NA; j_gene: TRBJ1-3; CDR3nt: TGCAGCGTTACACAGGGCGCGGGCACCATATATTTT; CDR3aa: CSVTQGAGTIYF
abundance: NA; v_gene: TRBV11-2; d_gene: TRBD2; j_gene: TRBJ2-7; CDR3nt: TGTGCCAGCAGCTTACTAAGGGCAGCGGGGAACTCCTACGAGCAGTACTTC; CDR3aa: CASSLLRAAGNSYEQYF